The source of this TCR beta chain is a study of metastatic and nonmetastatic thyroid tumors. Thyroid surgery took place with no prior treatment in any patient. Germline V lookup: CDR1 GTSNPN, CDR2 SVGIG (reference sequence). The V and J ends lost 3 bases and 5 bases respectively, with 16 bases between them. CDR3 length: 14 residues. TCRdb re-analyzed the PCR reads through MiXCR. The table shows 20,000 to 25,000 clones, with around 14% occurring only once. The chain employs TRBV30 and TRBJ1-2, with a possible D match to TRBD1 (6 bases). Input material: blood. The receptor was isolated from a female donor with papillary thyroid cancer or a benign thyroid nodule (not recorded which). Some clones in this sample may be carry-over from other donors' samples. The CDR3 nucleotides are TGTGCCTGGAGCCCTCCAGGGGTATTTTATGGCTACACCTTC. This gives the protein CAWSPPGVFYGYTF.